This TCR beta chain appears in the sequencing data of a study of cytomegalovirus exposure and HLA in healthy donors. Vbeta (60) and Jbeta (13) primers were used in the PCR. The assay was immunoSEQ multiplex PCR, and TCRdb's table has in-frame clones only and misses some. The sample consists of roughly 140,000 clones, 80% of them appearing once. V gave up 4 bases and J gave up 7 bases, with 19 bases separating them. The CDR3 has 15 amino acids. Germline V gene data show CDR1 as SGHTA and CDR2 as FQGNSA. Sequenced material: PBMCs. The V and J genes are TRBV7-2 and TRBJ1-2; D is perhaps TRBD1 (6 bases). The clonotype was recovered from a man aged 40-49 years in good health and CMV-seropositive. As DNA, the CDR3 is TGTGCCAGCAGCTCCCAAGGGGTACAGGGAAGTGGCTACACCTTC. Protein sequence: CASSSQGVQGSGYTF.